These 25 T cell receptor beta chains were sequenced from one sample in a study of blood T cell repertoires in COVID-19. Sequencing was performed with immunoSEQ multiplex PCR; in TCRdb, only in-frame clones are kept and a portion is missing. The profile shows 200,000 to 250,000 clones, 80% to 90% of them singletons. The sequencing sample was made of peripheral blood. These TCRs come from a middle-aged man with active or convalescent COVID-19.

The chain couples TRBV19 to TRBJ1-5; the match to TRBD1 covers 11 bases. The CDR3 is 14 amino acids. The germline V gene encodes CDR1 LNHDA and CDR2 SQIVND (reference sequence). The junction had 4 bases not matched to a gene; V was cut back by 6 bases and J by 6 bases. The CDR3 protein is CASRDRGLSQPQHF. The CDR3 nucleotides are TGTGCCAGTAGGGACAGGGGGCTCAGTCAGCCCCAGCATTTT.

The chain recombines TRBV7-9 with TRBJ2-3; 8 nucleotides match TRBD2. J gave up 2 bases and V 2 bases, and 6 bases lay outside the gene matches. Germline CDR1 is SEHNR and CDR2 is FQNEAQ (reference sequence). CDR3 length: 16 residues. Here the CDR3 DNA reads TGTGCCAGCAGCTTACGGACTAGCCGGGTCACAGATACGCAGTATTTT. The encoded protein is CASSLRTSRVTDTQYF.

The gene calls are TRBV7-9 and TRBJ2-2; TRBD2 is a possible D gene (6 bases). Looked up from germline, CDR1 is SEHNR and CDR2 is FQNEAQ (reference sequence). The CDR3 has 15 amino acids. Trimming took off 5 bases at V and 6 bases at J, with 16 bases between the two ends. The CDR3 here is CASSRGLGGPGELFF. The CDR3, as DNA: TGTGCCAGCAGCCGGGGACTGGGCGGGCCCGGGGAGCTGTTTTTT. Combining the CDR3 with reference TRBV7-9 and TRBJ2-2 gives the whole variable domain DTGVSQNPRHKITKRGQNVTFRCDPISEHNRLYWYRQTLGQGPEFLTYFQNEAQLEKSRLLSDRFSAERPKGSFSTLEIQRTEQGDSAMYLCASSRGLGGPGELFFGEGSRLTVL.

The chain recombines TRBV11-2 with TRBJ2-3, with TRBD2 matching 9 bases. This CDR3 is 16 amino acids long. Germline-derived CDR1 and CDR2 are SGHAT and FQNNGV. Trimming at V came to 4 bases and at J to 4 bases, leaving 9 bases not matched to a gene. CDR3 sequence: CASSSSRRGGSDTQYF. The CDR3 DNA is TGTGCCAGCAGCTCCTCTCGGCGGGGGGGCTCAGATACGCAGTATTTT. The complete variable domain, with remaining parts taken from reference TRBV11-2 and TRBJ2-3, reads EAGVAQSPRYKIIEKRQSVAFWCNPISGHATLYWYQQILGQGPKLLIQFQNNGVVDDSQLPKDRFSAERLKGVDSTLKIQPAKLEDSAVYLCASSSSRRGGSDTQYFGPGTRLTVL.

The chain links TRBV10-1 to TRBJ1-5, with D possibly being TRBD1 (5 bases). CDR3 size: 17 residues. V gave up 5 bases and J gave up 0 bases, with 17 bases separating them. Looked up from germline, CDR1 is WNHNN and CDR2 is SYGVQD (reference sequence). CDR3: CASSQTRTRYSNQPQHF. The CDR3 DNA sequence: TGCGCCAGCAGTCAAACCCGGACAAGGTATAGCAATCAGCCCCAGCATTTT.

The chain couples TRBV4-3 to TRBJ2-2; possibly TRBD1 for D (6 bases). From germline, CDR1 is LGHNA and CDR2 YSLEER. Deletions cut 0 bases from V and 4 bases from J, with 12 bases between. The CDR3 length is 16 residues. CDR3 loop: CASSQELGAVTGELFF. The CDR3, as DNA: TGCGCCAGCAGCCAAGAGTTGGGGGCGGTCACCGGGGAGCTGTTTTTT.

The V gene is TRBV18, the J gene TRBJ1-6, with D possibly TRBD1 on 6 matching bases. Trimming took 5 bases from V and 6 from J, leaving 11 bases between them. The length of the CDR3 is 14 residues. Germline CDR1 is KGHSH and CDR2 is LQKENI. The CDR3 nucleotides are TGTGCCAGCTCATTCGGACAGCTTAATTCACCCCTCCACTTT. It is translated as CASSFGQLNSPLHF. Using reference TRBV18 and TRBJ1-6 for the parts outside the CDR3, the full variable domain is NAGVMQNPRHLVRRRGQEARLRCSPMKGHSHVYWYRQLPEEGLKFMVYLQKENIIDESGMPKERFSAEFPKEGPSILRIQQVVRGDSAAYFCASSFGQLNSPLHFGNGTRLTVT.

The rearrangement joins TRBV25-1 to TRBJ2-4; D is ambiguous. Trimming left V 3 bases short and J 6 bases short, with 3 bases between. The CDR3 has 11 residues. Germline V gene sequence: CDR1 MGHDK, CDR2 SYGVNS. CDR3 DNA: TGTGCCAGCAGTGACCTAAACATTCAGTACTTC. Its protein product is CASSDLNIQYF.

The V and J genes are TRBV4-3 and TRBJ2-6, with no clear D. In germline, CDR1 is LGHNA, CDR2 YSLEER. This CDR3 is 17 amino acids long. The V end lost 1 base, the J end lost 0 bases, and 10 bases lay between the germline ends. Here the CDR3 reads CASSQAEPGSGANVLTF. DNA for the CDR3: TGCGCCAGCAGCCAAGCTGAACCCGGCTCTGGGGCCAACGTCCTGACTTTC.

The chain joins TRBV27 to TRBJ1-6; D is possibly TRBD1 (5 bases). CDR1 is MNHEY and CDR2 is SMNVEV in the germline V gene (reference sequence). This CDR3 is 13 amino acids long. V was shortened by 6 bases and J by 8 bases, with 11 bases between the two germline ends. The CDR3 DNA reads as TGTGCCAGCAGCCCCGGGGGGTATTCACCCCTCCACTTT. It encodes CASSPGGYSPLHF.

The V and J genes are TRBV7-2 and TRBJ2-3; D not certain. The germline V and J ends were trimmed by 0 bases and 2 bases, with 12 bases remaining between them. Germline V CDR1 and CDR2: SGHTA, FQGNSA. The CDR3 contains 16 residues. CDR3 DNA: TGTGCCAGCAGCTTAGCGCTGGGCCAGGTCACAGATACGCAGTATTTT. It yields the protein CASSLALGQVTDTQYF.

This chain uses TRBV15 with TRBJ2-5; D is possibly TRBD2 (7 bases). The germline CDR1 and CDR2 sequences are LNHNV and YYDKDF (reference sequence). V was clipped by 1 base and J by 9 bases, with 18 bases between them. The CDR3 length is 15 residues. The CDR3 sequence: CATSRAGGLREAQYF. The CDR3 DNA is TGTGCCACCAGCAGAGCGGGGGGCCTAAGGGAGGCCCAGTACTTC.

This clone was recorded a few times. For the CDR3, the DNA is TGTGCCAGCACGCGGGACGGAGGAGGGAATGGCTACACCTTC. Translated, it gives CASTRDGGGNGYTF. The V and J genes are TRBV2 and TRBJ1-2; maybe TRBD1 (5 bases). The ends were cut back, 7 bases at V and 6 bases at J, with 18 bases in the middle. The CDR3 length is 14 residues. CDR1 SNHLY and CDR2 FYNNEI come from the germline V gene.

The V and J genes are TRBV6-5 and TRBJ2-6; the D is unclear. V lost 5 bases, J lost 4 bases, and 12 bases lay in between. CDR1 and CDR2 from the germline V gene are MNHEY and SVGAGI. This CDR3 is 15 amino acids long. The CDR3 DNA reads TGTGCCAGCAGTCGTAAGTCGGTAGGGGCCAACGTCCTGACTTTC. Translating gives CASSRKSVGANVLTF.

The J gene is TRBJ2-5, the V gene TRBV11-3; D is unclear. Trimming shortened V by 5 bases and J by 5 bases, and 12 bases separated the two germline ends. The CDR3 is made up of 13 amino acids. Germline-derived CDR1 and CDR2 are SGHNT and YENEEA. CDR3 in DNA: TGTGCCAGCAGCCCCAGGCATCCTGAGACCCAGTACTTC. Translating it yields CASSPRHPETQYF.

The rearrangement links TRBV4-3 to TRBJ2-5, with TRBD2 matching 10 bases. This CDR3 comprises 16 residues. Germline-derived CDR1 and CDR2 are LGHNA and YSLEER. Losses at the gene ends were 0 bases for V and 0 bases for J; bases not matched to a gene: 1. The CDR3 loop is CASSQDSGGYQETQYF. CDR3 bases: TGCGCCAGCAGCCAAGATAGCGGGGGGTACCAAGAGACCCAGTACTTC.

The CDR3 spells CASSEGGKAGGYTF. CDR3 sequence (DNA): TGTGCCAGCAGTGAGGGAGGGAAGGCGGGGGGCTACACCTTC. The chain joins TRBV2 to TRBJ1-2; D gene uncertain. Deletions cut 3 bases from V and 8 bases from J, with 16 bases between. The CDR3 length is 14 residues. Germline assignment: CDR1 SNHLY and CDR2 FYNNEI.

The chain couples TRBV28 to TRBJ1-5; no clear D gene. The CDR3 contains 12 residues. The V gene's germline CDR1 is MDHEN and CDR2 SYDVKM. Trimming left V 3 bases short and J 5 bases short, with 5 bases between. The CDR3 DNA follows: TGTGCCAGCAGTTTTTTCGATCAGCCCCAGCATTTT. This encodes CASSFFDQPQHF.

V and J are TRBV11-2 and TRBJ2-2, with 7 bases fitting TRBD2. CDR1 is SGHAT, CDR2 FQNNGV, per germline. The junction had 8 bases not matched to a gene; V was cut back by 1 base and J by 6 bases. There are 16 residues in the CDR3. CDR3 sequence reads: CASSLAARGGAGELFF. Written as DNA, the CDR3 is TGTGCCAGCAGCTTAGCTGCGCGGGGAGGGGCCGGGGAGCTGTTTTTT.

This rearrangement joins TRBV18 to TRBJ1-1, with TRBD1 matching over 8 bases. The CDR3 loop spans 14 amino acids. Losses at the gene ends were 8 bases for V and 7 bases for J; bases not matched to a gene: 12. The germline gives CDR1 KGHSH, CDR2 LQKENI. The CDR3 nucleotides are TGTGCCAGCGCGTCAGGGGGCACCCCCCATGAAGCTTTCTTT. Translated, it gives CASASGGTPHEAFF. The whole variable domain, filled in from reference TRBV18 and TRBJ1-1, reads NAGVMQNPRHLVRRRGQEARLRCSPMKGHSHVYWYRQLPEEGLKFMVYLQKENIIDESGMPKERFSAEFPKEGPSILRIQQVVRGDSAAYFCASASGGTPHEAFFGQGTRLTVV.

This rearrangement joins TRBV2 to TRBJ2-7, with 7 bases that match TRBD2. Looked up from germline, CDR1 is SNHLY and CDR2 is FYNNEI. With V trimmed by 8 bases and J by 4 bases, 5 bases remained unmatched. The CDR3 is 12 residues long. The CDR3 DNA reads TGTGCCAGCGGGGGGGGGAGTTACGAGCAGTACGTC. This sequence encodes CASGGGSYEQYV.

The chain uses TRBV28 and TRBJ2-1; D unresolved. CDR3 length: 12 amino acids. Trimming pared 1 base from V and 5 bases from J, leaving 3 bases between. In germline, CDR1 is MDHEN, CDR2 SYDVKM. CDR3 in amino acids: CASSLSNNEQFF. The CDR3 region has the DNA TGTGCCAGCAGTTTATCAAACAATGAGCAGTTCTTC.

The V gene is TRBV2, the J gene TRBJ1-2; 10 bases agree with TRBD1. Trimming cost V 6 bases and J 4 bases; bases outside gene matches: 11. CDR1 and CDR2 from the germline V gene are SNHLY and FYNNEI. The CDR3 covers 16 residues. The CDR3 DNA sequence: TGTGCCAGCAGCCCTCTCACGACAGGGGGCGTCTATGGCTACACCTTC. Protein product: CASSPLTTGGVYGYTF.

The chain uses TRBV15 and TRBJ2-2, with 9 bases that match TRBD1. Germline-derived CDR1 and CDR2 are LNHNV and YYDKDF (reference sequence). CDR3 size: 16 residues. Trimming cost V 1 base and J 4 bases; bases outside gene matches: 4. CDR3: CATSRGTGVFTGELFF. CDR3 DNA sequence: TGTGCCACCAGCAGAGGGACAGGGGTATTCACCGGGGAGCTGTTTTTT.

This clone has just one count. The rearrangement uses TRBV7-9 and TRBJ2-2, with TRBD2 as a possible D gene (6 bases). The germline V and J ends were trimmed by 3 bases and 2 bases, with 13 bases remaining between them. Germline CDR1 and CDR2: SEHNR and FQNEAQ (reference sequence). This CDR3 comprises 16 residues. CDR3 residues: CASSLPPGANTGELFF. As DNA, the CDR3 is TGTGCCAGCAGCTTGCCACCGGGAGCTAACACCGGGGAGCTGTTTTTT.